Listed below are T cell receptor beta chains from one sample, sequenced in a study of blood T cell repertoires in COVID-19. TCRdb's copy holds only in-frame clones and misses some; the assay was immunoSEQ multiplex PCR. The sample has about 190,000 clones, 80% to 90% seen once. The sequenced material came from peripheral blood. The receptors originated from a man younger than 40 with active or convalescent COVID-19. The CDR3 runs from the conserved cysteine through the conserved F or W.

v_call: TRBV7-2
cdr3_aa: CASSLTPLGSNTDTQYF

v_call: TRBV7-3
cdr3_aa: CASTPDWGETFF

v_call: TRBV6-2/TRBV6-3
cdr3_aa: CASSPDRSGGYTF

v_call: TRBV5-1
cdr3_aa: CASSVIAGSYNEQFF

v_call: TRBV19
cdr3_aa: CASSPFAGDFNEQFF

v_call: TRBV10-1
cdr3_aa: CASSDGGSNGETQYF

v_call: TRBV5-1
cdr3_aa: CASSPGQENVGNTIYF

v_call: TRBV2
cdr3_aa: CASRRRAGANTGELFF

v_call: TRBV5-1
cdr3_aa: CASSLVEFSPLHF

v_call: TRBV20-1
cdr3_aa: CSARVPNTF